This entry is about one T cell receptor (beta chain). The PCR was carried out with 60 Vbeta primers and 13 Jbeta primers. The repertoire was sequenced with immunoSEQ multiplex PCR; TCRdb's copy has only in-frame clones and lacks some. Of about 220,000 clones listed, 76% are singletons. This CDR3 comprises 14 residues. With 2 bases removed from V and 6 bases from J, the gap between germline ends came to 15 bases. The germline gives CDR1 SGDLS, CDR2 YYNGEE. The entry originates in a study of cytomegalovirus exposure and HLA in healthy donors. The receptor comes from a man in his late teens or twenties in good health and CMV-seronegative. The V gene is TRBV9, the J gene TRBJ2-7; D is perhaps TRBD2 (6 bases). Sequencing used PBMCs. The CDR3: CASSVWDFTSEQYF. For the CDR3, the DNA is TGTGCCAGCAGCGTGTGGGACTTTACTAGCGAGCAGTACTTC.